One sample yielded the 10 T cell receptor beta chains listed below, sequenced in a study of T cells in Graves' hyperthyroidism and ophthalmopathy. TCR beta CDR3 regions were amplified from RNA. First-round RT-PCR of the TCR CDR3 relied on the HTBI primer set. MiXCR, run by TCRdb on the multiplex PCR reads, gives a single entry per CDR3 protein. The table includes over 650,000 distinct CDR3 sequences, about 45% detected once. Input material: peripheral blood or thyroid tissue (not recorded which). These receptors were taken from an adult man with Graves' disease, either hyperthyroidism or ophthalmopathy (not recorded which).

This clonotype occurred many times. V usage is TRBV10-3 and J usage is TRBJ2-7; TRBD2 matches at 15 bases. The length of the CDR3 is 17 residues. Germline V gene data show CDR1 as ENHRY and CDR2 as SYGVKD. V lost 4 bases, J lost 2 bases, and 6 bases stayed unmatched. The DNA for the CDR3 is TGTGCCATCAGTGGGACTAGCGGGAGGGCCAAACCCTACGAGCAGTACTTC. This encodes CAISGTSGRAKPYEQYF.

The chain combines TRBV20-1 with TRBJ2-5; 9 bases are a match to TRBD1. Germline CDR1 reads DFQATT; CDR2 reads SNEGSKA (reference sequence). The V gene end was trimmed by 1 base and the J gene end by 5 bases; junction bases not matched to a gene: 5. This CDR3 has 14 amino acids. In nucleotides, the CDR3 is TGCAGTGCTAGAGGGGACAGGGACGGGGAGACCCAGTACTTC. Protein: CSARGDRDGETQYF.

This clonotype was found a few times. The chain recombines TRBV10-3 with TRBJ1-6, with D unclear. From germline, CDR1 is ENHRY and CDR2 SYGVKD. CDR3 length: 13 residues. The V gene lost 11 bases and the J gene lost 6 bases, with 14 bases spanning the gap. CDR3 loop: CAGRRRFNSPLHF. In DNA form, the CDR3 reads TGTGCCGGTAGGAGGAGATTTAATTCACCCCTCCACTTT.

This clonotype was detected a few times. CDR3 residues: CASSLFGFDNQPQHF. The CDR3 DNA follows: TGTGCCAGCAGCTTGTTCGGGTTTGACAATCAGCCCCAGCATTTT. The chain recombines TRBV5-6 with TRBJ1-5, with D unresolved. The V gene lost 1 base and the J gene lost 3 bases, with 11 bases spanning the gap. CDR1 and CDR2 (germline): SGHDT, YYEEEE. The CDR3 is 15 amino acids.

The chain combines TRBV12-5 with TRBJ1-5, with 7 bases matching TRBD1. The germline CDR1 and CDR2 sequences are LGHNT and FRNRAP. V was pared by 1 base and J by 3 bases, with 6 bases of the junction left unmatched. CDR3 length equals 16 residues. The CDR3: CASGLAQTGPNQPQHF. The CDR3 coding sequence is TGTGCTAGTGGTTTGGCTCAGACAGGGCCCAATCAGCCCCAGCATTTT.

The chain's CDR3 is CASSTTGTYQETQYF. The CDR3 nucleotides read TGTGCCAGTAGTACCACCGGGACATACCAAGAGACCCAGTACTTC. V is TRBV19 and J is TRBJ2-5; D is possibly TRBD1 (6 bases). From germline, CDR1 is LNHDA and CDR2 SQIVND (reference sequence). This CDR3 has 15 residues. With 4 bases removed from V and 0 bases from J, the gap between germline ends came to 12 bases.

This chain connects TRBV7-8 to TRBJ1-1, with D possibly TRBD1 on 5 matching bases. Germline CDR1 is SGHVS and CDR2 is FQNEAQ. The CDR3 has 13 amino acids. The V gene lost 5 bases and the J gene lost 6 bases, with 13 bases spanning the gap. The CDR3 is CASSPGPRSEAFF. CDR3 bases: TGTGCCAGCAGCCCGGGACCGAGGTCTGAAGCTTTCTTT.

The rearrangement uses TRBV7-2 and TRBJ1-2, with D uncertain. Trimming shortened V by 3 bases and J by 8 bases, and 10 bases separated the two germline ends. CDR1 and CDR2 (germline): SGHTA, FQGNSA. This CDR3 has 12 residues. The CDR3 region has the DNA TGTGCCAGCAGCTTCCATCAATGGGGCTACACCTTC. The encoded protein is CASSFHQWGYTF.

This clonotype was observed many times. The CDR3 DNA sequence: TGTGCCAGCAGCTCGACAGGACTTAATTCACCCCTCCACTTT. Translation gives CASSSTGLNSPLHF. The rearrangement joins TRBV5-5 to TRBJ1-6; D is possibly TRBD1 (6 bases). CDR1 and CDR2 (germline): SGHKS, YYEKEE (reference sequence). Trimming removed 3 bases at V and 6 bases at J, with 10 bases between. The CDR3 is made up of 14 amino acids.

This clonotype was recorded many times. The V gene is TRBV7-9, the J gene TRBJ2-5, with no clear D. The CDR3 extends over 13 amino acids. Germline CDR1 and CDR2: SEHNR and FQNEAQ (reference sequence). The ends were cut back, 1 base at V and 5 bases at J, with 8 bases in the middle. The CDR3 DNA reads as TGTGCCAGCAGCTTAGACCTGACCGAGACCCAGTACTTC. It specifies CASSLDLTETQYF.